Presented here are 16 T cell receptor beta chains from one specimen sequenced in a study of regulatory T cells in long-lasting Graves disease. The time point denotes: newly diagnosed GD, antithyroid drugs for less than 3 months. PBMC-extracted RNA yielded the TCR library. The authors built TCR beta libraries using iRepertoire HTBI primers and Arm-PCR of CDR3 regions. MiXCR, run by TCRdb on the multiplex PCR reads, gives a single entry per CDR3 protein. The data show 450,000 to 600,000 distinct CDR3 sequences, 15% to 20% seen once. These sequences were also reported in another study, on T cells in Graves' hyperthyroidism and ophthalmopathy.

The material was peripheral blood mononuclear cells (PBMCs), obtained at new diagnosis, from a patient treated with antithyroid drugs. Source of these receptors: a middle-aged man with Graves disease.

This clonotype was observed a handful of times. The chain carries TRBV9 and TRBJ2-2, with 7 bases fitting TRBD1. The CDR3 covers 17 residues. The V and J ends lost 1 base and 1 base, in that order; junction bases with no gene match: 7. From germline, CDR1 is SGDLS and CDR2 YYNGEE. The CDR3: CASSVLQTGENTGELFF. CDR3 coding DNA: TGTGCCAGCAGCGTACTTCAAACAGGGGAGAACACCGGGGAGCTGTTTTTT.

This clonotype appeared many times. The chain joins TRBV28 to TRBJ1-5, with D maybe TRBD1 (6 bases). The CDR3 extends over 13 amino acids. Trimming pared 8 bases from V and 3 bases from J, leaving 11 bases between. The germline V gene has CDR1 MDHEN and CDR2 SYDVKM. CDR3 bases: TGTGCCAGCGGGACGGGGGCCAATCAGCCCCAGCATTTT. This encodes CASGTGANQPQHF.

This clonotype appeared a few times. The J gene is TRBJ2-1, the V gene TRBV7-2; TRBD2 matches 13 bases. The CDR3 runs to 16 residues. Germline CDR1 reads SGHTA; CDR2 reads FQGNSA. V shed 1 base and J 14 bases; nucleotides not matched to a gene: 11. CDR3 nucleotide sequence: TGTGCCAGCAGCTTAGAAGGACTAGCGGGAGCCTTACCGAAGTTCTTC. This gives the protein CASSLEGLAGALPKFF.

This clonotype showed up just a few times. The chain recombines TRBV29-1 with TRBJ2-7, with 10 bases that match TRBD1. CDR1 is SQVTM and CDR2 is ANQGSEA in the germline V gene. The J segment lost 7 bases and the V segment lost 7 bases, leaving 10 bases of the junction unmatched. This CDR3 is built from 13 residues. CDR3: CSATGTGVLEQYF. In DNA, the CDR3 is TGCAGCGCTACCGGGACAGGGGTCCTGGAGCAGTACTTC.

This clonotype occurred many times. The chain joins TRBV12-3 or TRBV12-4 to TRBJ2-5; D unclear. The V and J ends lost 7 bases and 2 bases respectively, with 14 bases between them. The CDR3 has 14 amino acids. The CDR3 region is CASKGPERQETQYF. CDR3 DNA: TGTGCCAGCAAAGGGCCAGAAAGACAAGAGACCCAGTACTTC.

There are a few counts of this clonotype. The gene calls are TRBV6-1 and TRBJ1-1, with D possibly matching TRBD1 (6 bases). The CDR3 runs to 13 residues. The germline CDR1 and CDR2 sequences are MNHNS and SASEGT. V lost 6 bases and J 2 bases, leaving 10 bases between the germline ends. The CDR3 protein is CASREQGNTEAFF. The CDR3 DNA sequence: TGTGCCAGCAGAGAACAGGGAAACACTGAAGCTTTCTTT.

This clonotype was picked up a small number of times. The J gene is TRBJ2-1, the V gene TRBV7-9; 15 nucleotides line up with TRBD2. J lost 1 base, V lost 11 bases, and 24 bases had no gene match. The CDR3 covers 22 residues. CDR1 and CDR2 (germline): SEHNR, FQNEAQ (reference sequence). The CDR3 DNA sequence: TGTGCCTCCGGGGGTAGCTCCCGGACTAGCGGGAGGGTATGGTGGTCCTACAATGAGCAGTTCTTC. Translation gives CASGGSSRTSGRVWWSYNEQFF.

In this sample, this clonotype turned up a few times. This chain uses TRBV28 with TRBJ1-5; the D is unclear. The V and J ends lost 3 bases and 0 bases respectively, with 9 bases between them. This CDR3 spans 15 amino acids. Germline loops: CDR1 MDHEN, CDR2 SYDVKM. CDR3 loop: CASSFGRTSNQPQHF. The DNA for the CDR3 is TGTGCCAGCAGTTTTGGGAGAACTAGCAATCAGCCCCAGCATTTT.

This clonotype appeared once. V gene TRBV19 combines with J gene TRBJ2-1; TRBD2 agrees at 11 bases. With V trimmed by 6 bases and J by 7 bases, 14 bases remained unmatched. The CDR3 spans 17 residues. The germline V gene has CDR1 LNHDA and CDR2 SQIVND (reference sequence). CDR3 nucleotide sequence: TGTGCCAGTAGCCCAGCTAGCGGGAGGATATTAGAAAATGAGCAGTTCTTC. The encoded protein is CASSPASGRILENEQFF.

The V call is TRBV11-2, the J call TRBJ2-2; D perhaps matches TRBD2 (6 bases). The CDR3 contains 14 residues. Per the germline V gene, CDR1 is SGHAT and CDR2 is FQNNGV. V dropped 3 bases and J dropped 6 bases, with 11 bases sitting between them. The CDR3 protein is CASSFAGLSGELFF. As DNA, the CDR3 is TGTGCCAGCAGCTTCGCGGGATTATCCGGGGAGCTGTTTTTT.

The rearrangement links TRBV5-5 to TRBJ2-1; perhaps D is TRBD1 or TRBD2 (6 bases each). Per germline, CDR1 SGHKS and CDR2 YYEKEE (reference sequence). CDR3 size: 13 residues. Trimming removed 2 bases at V and 6 bases at J, with 9 bases between. The CDR3 is CASSFRGPNEQFF. DNA of the CDR3: TGTGCCAGCAGCTTTCGGGGGCCCAATGAGCAGTTCTTC.

This chain links TRBV15 with TRBJ2-7; 11 bases map to TRBD2. This CDR3 has 16 amino acids. Germline values: CDR1 LNHNV, CDR2 YYDKDF (reference sequence). V gave up 0 bases and J gave up 3 bases; unmatched junction bases: 4. The CDR3 region is CATSRDQGLADYEQYF. The CDR3 DNA follows: TGTGCCACCAGCAGAGATCAGGGACTAGCGGACTACGAGCAGTACTTC.

Many counts were recorded for this clonotype. This chain joins TRBV28 and TRBJ1-1; D gene uncertain. The V and J ends lost 3 bases and 11 bases respectively, with 19 bases between them. CDR3 length: 14 residues. Germline-derived CDR1 and CDR2 are MDHEN and SYDVKM. The CDR3 is CASSFNRGPDFAFF. The CDR3 nucleotides read TGTGCCAGCAGTTTCAACAGAGGTCCTGATTTTGCTTTCTTT.

In its sample, this clonotype was seen many times. The gene calls are TRBV12-5 and TRBJ1-5, with D maybe TRBD1 (6 bases). The CDR3 runs 14 residues. Germline values: CDR1 LGHNT, CDR2 FRNRAP. The V and J ends lost 7 bases and 4 bases respectively, with 14 bases between them. Here the CDR3 DNA reads TGTGCTAGTGCCCAGGGGACCAAGAATCAGCCCCAGCATTTT. Its protein product is CASAQGTKNQPQHF.

This clonotype has more than one count but fewer than ten. The chain joins TRBV28 to TRBJ1-1; tentatively, D is TRBD1 (5 bases). The germline gives CDR1 MDHEN, CDR2 SYDVKM. There are 16 residues in the CDR3. Deletions cut 1 base from V and 0 bases from J, with 12 bases between. The CDR3 region is CASSLLRTTMNTEAFF. The CDR3 region has the DNA TGTGCCAGCAGTTTATTGCGGACAACCATGAACACTGAAGCTTTCTTT. The entire variable domain, with the rest obtained from reference TRBV28 and TRBJ1-1, is as follows: DVKVTQSSRYLVKRTGEKVFLECVQDMDHENMFWYRQDPGLGLRLIYFSYDVKMKEKGDIPEGYSVSREKKERFSLILESASTNQTSMYLCASSLLRTTMNTEAFFGQGTRLTVV.

The table lists this clonotype with many counts. The chain recombines TRBV7-3 with TRBJ1-1; a possible D gene is TRBD1 (6 bases). Germline V gene lookup returns CDR1 SGHTA and CDR2 FQGTGA. Trimming took 0 bases from V and 7 from J, leaving 9 bases between them. The CDR3 covers 13 residues. CDR3 in DNA: TGTGCCAGCAGCTTAACACAGGGTAGTGAAGCTTTCTTT. It codes for CASSLTQGSEAFF.